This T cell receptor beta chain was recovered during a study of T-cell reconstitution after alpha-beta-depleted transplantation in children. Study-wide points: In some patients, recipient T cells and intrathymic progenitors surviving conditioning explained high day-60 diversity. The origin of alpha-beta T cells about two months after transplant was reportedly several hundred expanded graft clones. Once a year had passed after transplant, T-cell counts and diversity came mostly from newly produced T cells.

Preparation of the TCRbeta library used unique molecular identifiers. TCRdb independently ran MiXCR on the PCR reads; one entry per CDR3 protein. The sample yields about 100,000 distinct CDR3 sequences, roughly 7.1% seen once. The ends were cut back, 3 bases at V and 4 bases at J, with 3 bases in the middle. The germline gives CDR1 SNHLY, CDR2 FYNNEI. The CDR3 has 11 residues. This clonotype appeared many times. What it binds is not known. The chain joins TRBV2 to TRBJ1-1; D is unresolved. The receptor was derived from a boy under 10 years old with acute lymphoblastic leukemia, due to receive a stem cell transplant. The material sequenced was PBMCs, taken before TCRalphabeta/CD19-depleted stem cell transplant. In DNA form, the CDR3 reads TGTGCCAGCAGTGAGGGCACTGAAGCTTTCTTT. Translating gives CASSEGTEAFF.